These 29 T cell receptor beta chains share one sample of origin, sequenced in a study of human T cells and chemical hapten exposure (dated by TCRdb to the early 2020s). What the time point label conveys for this sample: patch test 1, 2 weeks after DPC sensitization. The treatment or condition label here, explained by the study, means: therapeutic diphenylcyclopropenone sensitization with weekly scalp DPC. The method behind the library was RACE. TCRdb shows the sequencer as NextSeq 500. The public reads were reanalyzed by TCRdb: fastp trimming at Q25, MiXCR alignment, in-frame beta chains only. When rows share a CDR3 protein, they turn into one entry using the most common DNA and genes. This sample is represented by about 360,000 distinct CDR3 sequences; roughly 6.9% of them were singletons. The ten largest account for 8% to 9% of the sample. The sequencing here drew on whole blood, taken in connection with sensitization to the hapten diphenylcyclopropenone (DPC). Source of these receptors: a young woman with alopecia areata. Some clones in this sample may be carry-over from other donors' samples.

The genes are TRBV7-6 and TRBJ2-2; 7 bases are a match to TRBD2. V lost 4 bases and J lost 2; bases outside the gene matches: 4. CDR1 SGHVS and CDR2 FNYEAQ come from the germline V gene. The length of the CDR3 is 15 residues. The CDR3 spells CASSWGTTNTGELFF. The CDR3 nucleotides read TGTGCCAGCAGCTGGGGGACTACAAACACCGGGGAGCTGTTTTTT.

This clonotype appeared a few times. The CDR3 loop reads CAISVETDGYTF. CDR3 sequence (DNA): TGTGCCATCAGTGTGGAGACAGACGGCTACACCTTC. The V and J genes are TRBV10-3 and TRBJ1-2; weak D call: TRBD1 (5 bases). The length of the CDR3 is 12 residues. In germline, CDR1 is ENHRY, CDR2 SYGVKD. Between the trimmed V and J ends, which lost 4 bases and 8 bases, there was a span of 11 bases.

There are many counts of this clonotype. This chain connects TRBV18 to TRBJ2-7; a possible D gene is TRBD1 (6 bases). Looked up from germline, CDR1 is KGHSH and CDR2 is LQKENI. The germline V and J ends were trimmed by 0 bases and 3 bases, with 12 bases remaining between them. This CDR3 has 15 residues. The CDR3 DNA is TGTGCCAGCTCACCACCGTTCACAGGGAGCTACGAGCAGTACTTC. As protein: CASSPPFTGSYEQYF.

In its sample, this clonotype was seen a few times. V gene TRBV6-5 combines with J gene TRBJ2-3, with TRBD1 identical over 9 bases. The CDR3 consists of 15 residues. After removal of 6 bases from V and 5 bases from J, the junction contained 9 bases not matched to a gene. Per germline, CDR1 MNHEY and CDR2 SVGAGI. CDR3 sequence: CASSLQGARGDTQYF. DNA of the CDR3: TGTGCCAGCAGCCTACAGGGGGCCCGGGGAGATACGCAGTATTTT.

This clonotype has just a few counts. This chain links TRBV6-5 with TRBJ2-2, with a weak D call TRBD2 (6 bases). Trimming left V 6 bases short and J 4 bases short, with 18 bases between. Germline CDR1 and CDR2: MNHEY and SVGAGI. CDR3 length equals 16 residues. This CDR3 is CASRPRGFYSTGELFF. DNA of the CDR3: TGTGCCAGCAGACCACGGGGGTTTTATAGCACCGGGGAGCTGTTTTTT.

This clonotype turned up a few times. The chain combines TRBV2 with TRBJ1-2; D gene ambiguous. The CDR3 length is 13 residues. V was pared by 4 bases and J by 2 bases, with 8 bases between. CDR1 is SNHLY, CDR2 FYNNEI, per germline. The CDR3 is CASSGGQNYGYTF. Written as DNA, the CDR3 is TGTGCCAGCAGTGGAGGCCAGAACTATGGCTACACCTTC.

V is TRBV4-3 and J is TRBJ1-1; D is uncertain. V lost 0 bases and J lost 5, with 10 bases in between. Germline assignment: CDR1 LGHNA and CDR2 YSLEER. This CDR3 has 14 residues. The CDR3 reads CASSQEWGRTEAFF. In DNA, the CDR3 is TGCGCCAGCAGCCAAGAATGGGGAAGGACTGAAGCTTTCTTT.

This clonotype was recorded many times. V and J are TRBV2 and TRBJ2-3; possible D gene TRBD2, 6 bases. Germline V gene sequence: CDR1 SNHLY, CDR2 FYNNEI. This CDR3 spans 14 amino acids. The ends were cut back, 11 bases at V and 1 base at J, with 16 bases in the middle. The CDR3 sequence is CALRLGRGTDTQYF. CDR3 nucleotides: TGTGCCTTACGACTAGGCCGGGGCACAGATACGCAGTATTTT.

This chain connects TRBV12-3 or TRBV12-4 to TRBJ1-1; no definite D call. The V end lost 6 bases, the J end lost 2 bases, and 10 bases lay between the germline ends. The CDR3 spans 13 residues. CDR3 loop: CASRVPGNTEAFF. The CDR3 nucleotides are TGTGCCAGCAGGGTTCCCGGCAACACTGAAGCTTTCTTT.

This clonotype showed up many times. The rearrangement joins TRBV5-1 to TRBJ2-3, with 8 bases fitting TRBD1. Losses at the gene ends were 3 bases for V and 8 bases for J; bases not matched to a gene: 8. Germline V gene sequence: CDR1 SGHRS, CDR2 YFSETQ. The CDR3 is 14 amino acids. The CDR3 sequence: CASSWDRLMGTQYF. CDR3 DNA sequence: TGCGCCAGCAGCTGGGACAGGTTGATGGGTACGCAGTATTTT.

The chain employs TRBV6-2 or TRBV6-3 and TRBJ2-3; D not resolved. The CDR3 totals 13 residues. The V gene's germline CDR1 is MNHEY and CDR2 SVGEGT. The V and J ends lost 2 bases and 6 bases respectively, with 9 bases between them. As DNA, the CDR3 is TGTGCCAGCAGTTACCGGCAGTCCGATACGCAGTATTTT. Residues: CASSYRQSDTQYF.

Ten or more counts support this clonotype. V and J are TRBV3-1 and TRBJ2-3; D unclear. The V end was cut by 0 bases, the J end by 5 bases, with 9 bases between. Germline CDR1 and CDR2: LGHDT and YNNKEL (reference sequence). This CDR3 is built from 14 residues. CDR3 sequence: CASSQDLRLDTQYF. The CDR3 DNA is TGTGCCAGCAGCCAAGATTTGAGGTTAGATACGCAGTATTTT.

This clonotype was recorded many times. This rearrangement joins TRBV5-1 to TRBJ1-2; D may be TRBD1 (6 bases). Looked up from germline, CDR1 is SGHRS and CDR2 is YFSETQ. The CDR3 contains 13 residues. V lost 6 bases and J lost 8, with 17 bases in between. The CDR3 coding sequence is TGCGCCAGCAACCATGGGGGCGGTCGCGGCTACACCTTC. This encodes CASNHGGGRGYTF.

This clonotype was seen only a few times. The chain carries TRBV4-3 and TRBJ2-5, with TRBD1 matching over 8 bases. Looked up from germline, CDR1 is LGHNA and CDR2 is YSLEER. The CDR3 runs to 15 residues. The V gene end was trimmed by 3 bases and the J gene end by 10 bases; junction bases not matched to a gene: 13. The CDR3 nucleotides read TGCGCCAGCAGCCAGGATGACAGGGGCCCCACGGGCCAGTACTTC. Protein sequence: CASSQDDRGPTGQYF.

This clonotype was counted a few times. V and J are TRBV11-3 and TRBJ2-1; 13 bases line up with TRBD2. CDR1 and CDR2 (germline): SGHNT, YENEEA. V lost 1 base, J lost 8 bases, and 8 bases stayed unmatched. CDR3 size: 17 residues. CDR3 DNA: TGTGCCAGCAGCTTAGCCTACGGGACTAGCGGGGTCCATGAGCAGTTCTTC. It yields the protein CASSLAYGTSGVHEQFF.

This clonotype showed up just a few times. This chain joins TRBV6-2 or TRBV6-3 and TRBJ1-4; no definite D call. Germline V CDR1 and CDR2: MNHEY, SVGEGT. The length of the CDR3 is 15 residues. V lost 2 bases to trimming and J lost 8 bases, with 15 bases between them. CDR3 bases: TGTGCCAGCAGTTACGGTGGGAGAGCAGCGGAAAAACTGTTTTTT. Translation: CASSYGGRAAEKLFF.

At least ten counts were recorded for this clonotype. The chain uses TRBV7-2 and TRBJ2-7, with TRBD2 identical over 7 bases. The ends lost 0 bases at V and 2 bases at J; junction bases unmatched: 7. The CDR3 has 16 residues. Germline assignment: CDR1 SGHTA and CDR2 FQGNSA. Here the CDR3 reads CASSLAPAGIPYEQYF. CDR3 DNA sequence: TGTGCCAGCAGCTTAGCTCCAGCGGGGATACCCTACGAGCAGTACTTC.

This chain links TRBV11-3 with TRBJ1-6, with no clear D. V lost 4 bases and J 6 bases, leaving 19 bases between the germline ends. The germline V gene has CDR1 SGHNT and CDR2 YENEEA. The CDR3 has 17 residues. CDR3: CASSSGFAGVGNSPLHF. The CDR3 DNA reads as TGTGCCAGCAGCTCCGGATTCGCCGGCGTGGGTAATTCACCCCTCCACTTT.

This clonotype was observed a few times. This chain joins TRBV27 and TRBJ1-2, with D possibly matching TRBD1 (6 bases). This CDR3 is 15 amino acids long. CDR1 MNHEY and CDR2 SMNVEV come from the germline V gene (reference sequence). The V end lost 6 bases, the J end lost 3 bases, and 17 bases lay between the germline ends. CDR3 in amino acids: CASSLTGRSHYGYTF. The CDR3 nucleotides are TGTGCCAGCAGCCTCACAGGGCGCTCCCACTATGGCTACACCTTC.

This clonotype occurred many times. V usage is TRBV20-1 and J usage is TRBJ2-3, with D perhaps TRBD1 (5 bases). Deletions cut 5 bases from V and 2 bases from J, with 8 bases between. The CDR3 runs to 12 residues. Per the germline V gene, CDR1 is DFQATT and CDR2 is SNEGSKA (reference sequence). The CDR3 coding sequence is TGCAGTGCTCAAGGGGACACAGATACGCAGTATTTT. As protein: CSAQGDTDTQYF.

This clonotype was seen repeatedly, ten times or more. This chain links TRBV28 with TRBJ2-1, with 12 positions matching TRBD2. The CDR3 loop spans 16 amino acids. Trimming took 5 bases from V and 8 from J; bases not matched to a gene: 10. Germline V gene lookup returns CDR1 MDHEN and CDR2 SYDVKM. The CDR3 coding sequence is TGTGCCAGCAGTCCCCGACTAGCGGGGGTATTCGATGAGCAGTTCTTC. Encoded protein: CASSPRLAGVFDEQFF.

The V gene is TRBV4-1, the J gene TRBJ2-4; D is possibly TRBD1 or TRBD2 (5 bases each). This CDR3 has 17 residues. The V end was cut by 0 bases, the J end by 7 bases, with 19 bases between. Germline lookup yields CDR1 MGHRA and CDR2 YSYEKL. CDR3 coding DNA: TGCGCCAGCAGCCAAGACGGGACGGGCAGGCGGAGGAACATTCAGTACTTC. Its protein is CASSQDGTGRRRNIQYF.

This chain links TRBV7-2 with TRBJ1-5; a weak D match, TRBD1 (5 bases). Trimming took 2 bases from V and 0 from J, leaving 17 bases between them. Looked up from germline, CDR1 is SGHTA and CDR2 is FQGNSA. The CDR3 runs 18 residues. The CDR3 DNA reads TGTGCCAGCAGCTTATGGGGACTACTTCCCTATAGCAATCAGCCCCAGCATTTT. This codes for CASSLWGLLPYSNQPQHF.

This chain uses TRBV6-2 or TRBV6-3 with TRBJ1-2; 11 nucleotides align to TRBD1. The CDR3 loop spans 17 amino acids. The junction had 11 bases not matched to a gene; V was cut back by 5 bases and J by 3 bases. CDR1 is MNHEY, CDR2 SVGEGT, per germline. DNA of the CDR3: TGTGCCAGCAGTCTACTCCCGGGACAGGGGGAAGACTATGGCTACACCTTC. The encoded protein is CASSLLPGQGEDYGYTF.

This clonotype occurred a few times. J is TRBJ2-1 and V is TRBV29-1; D remains ambiguous. Per germline, CDR1 SQVTM and CDR2 ANQGSEA. The CDR3 runs 16 residues. V was clipped by 0 bases and J by 0 bases, with 12 bases between them. CDR3 DNA sequence: TGCAGCGTTGAAGACCTAAGACACAGCTCCTACAATGAGCAGTTCTTC. The encoded protein is CSVEDLRHSSYNEQFF.

In this sample, this clonotype turned up a few times. CDR3 loop: CASRLTGSSYEQYF. In DNA, the CDR3 is TGTGCCAGCAGACTAACAGGAAGCTCCTACGAGCAGTACTTC. This sequence joins TRBV2 and TRBJ2-7; tentative D call: TRBD1 (5 bases). Germline loops: CDR1 SNHLY, CDR2 FYNNEI. The CDR3 is 14 residues long. Trimming shortened V by 6 bases and J by 0 bases, and 12 bases separated the two germline ends.

V is TRBV20-1 and J is TRBJ1-1; no reliable D call. The CDR3 loop spans 14 amino acids. The ends were cut back, 2 bases at V and 0 bases at J, with 10 bases in the middle. The germline V gene has CDR1 DFQATT and CDR2 SNEGSKA (reference sequence). The CDR3 DNA reads TGCAGTGCTAGACTCCCACCATTGAACACTGAAGCTTTCTTT. This codes for CSARLPPLNTEAFF.

J is TRBJ2-3 and V is TRBV4-3; a possible D gene is TRBD1 (6 bases). This CDR3 has 17 residues. Trimming pared 0 bases from V and 3 bases from J, leaving 16 bases between. The germline gives CDR1 LGHNA, CDR2 YSLEER. The CDR3 region is CASSQDDGDRTTDTQYF. As DNA, the CDR3 is TGCGCCAGCAGCCAAGACGATGGCGACAGGACGACAGATACGCAGTATTTT.

This clonotype was found a few times. This rearrangement joins TRBV12-3 or TRBV12-4 to TRBJ1-1; no firm D call. Trimming took 6 bases from V and 6 from J, leaving 8 bases between them. This CDR3 contains 11 residues. CDR3 bases: TGTGCCAGCAGCCCGCACCCTGAAGCTTTCTTT. Residues: CASSPHPEAFF.